Listed here are 18 T cell receptor beta chains from one sample, sequenced in a study of blood T cell repertoires in COVID-19. Only in-frame clones appear in the TCRdb table, and some are missing; sequencing was by immunoSEQ multiplex PCR. The data show some 81,000 clones, with less than 95% seen just once and around 0.97% held by the top ten. Sequencing input: peripheral blood. The receptors were gathered from a woman aged 45-65 years in a cohort sampled during active COVID-19.

CDR3 sequence reads: CASSLDQGDMDSQYF. The CDR3 nucleotides read TGTGCCAGCAGCTTAGATCAGGGGGACATGGATTCGCAGTACTTC. V usage is TRBV11-2 and J usage is TRBJ2-7; 7 bases are shared with TRBD1. Germline V gene lookup returns CDR1 SGHAT and CDR2 FQNNGV. The CDR3 sequence is 15 residues long. Unmatched junction bases numbered 11, after V lost 0 bases and J lost 9 bases.

The chain joins TRBV30 to TRBJ2-1, with 10 bases matching TRBD2. Germline V CDR1 and CDR2: GTSNPN, SVGIG (reference sequence). V was clipped by 5 bases and J by 4 bases; unmatched bases: 11. This CDR3 has 16 amino acids. The CDR3 region is CAWRMTGLARYNEQFF. CDR3 bases: TGTGCCTGGCGGATGACGGGACTAGCGAGATACAATGAGCAGTTCTTC.

This chain connects TRBV30 to TRBJ1-6; D is unclear. The V and J ends lost 3 bases and 6 bases respectively, with 12 bases between them. This CDR3 contains 14 residues. Per germline, CDR1 GTSNPN and CDR2 SVGIG (reference sequence). The CDR3 DNA reads TGTGCCTGGAGGTGGGTCCGCGGTAATTCACCCCTCCACTTT. Protein product: CAWRWVRGNSPLHF. The variable domain in full, with the rest retrieved from reference TRBV30 and TRBJ1-6, is SQTIHQWPATLVQPVGSPLSLECTVEGTSNPNLYWYRQAAGRGLQLLFYSVGIGQISSEVPQNLSASRPQDRQFILSSKKLLLSDSGFYLCAWRWVRGNSPLHFGNGTRLTVT.

The chain uses TRBV3-1 (or the pseudogene TRBV3-2) and TRBJ2-1; 11 bases agree with TRBD2. The CDR3 is 16 residues long. Germline loops: CDR1 LGHDT, CDR2 YNNKEL (reference sequence). V was pared by 2 bases and J by 9 bases, with 9 bases of the junction left unmatched. The CDR3 sequence is CASSQMTSGNGGEQFF. DNA of the CDR3: TGTGCCAGCAGCCAAATGACTAGCGGGAATGGCGGTGAGCAGTTCTTC.

The J gene is TRBJ2-3, the V gene TRBV7-3; maybe TRBD1 (6 bases). Trimming took off 4 bases at V and 6 bases at J, with 17 bases between the two ends. Germline values: CDR1 SGHTA, CDR2 FQGTGA. This CDR3 region has 15 residues. CDR3 sequence: CASSSQGVHGDTQYF. The CDR3 DNA follows: TGTGCCAGCAGCTCACAGGGTGTGCATGGGGATACGCAGTATTTT.

This rearrangement joins TRBV5-6 to TRBJ2-7; D possibly corresponds to TRBD2 (5 bases). This CDR3 is built from 13 residues. Germline CDR1 reads SGHDT; CDR2 reads YYEEEE. The V end was cut by 1 base, the J end by 6 bases, with 11 bases between. The CDR3 is CASSLPSSVEQYF. CDR3 nucleotide sequence: TGTGCCAGCAGCTTGCCTAGTAGCGTCGAGCAGTACTTC.

The V and J genes are TRBV2 and TRBJ2-1; D might be TRBD2 (7 bases). Germline lookup yields CDR1 SNHLY and CDR2 FYNNEI. V was pared by 7 bases and J by 6 bases, with 19 bases between. The CDR3 totals 15 residues. DNA of the CDR3: TGTGCCAGCAAGGAGGGGGGAGGGCCTTTCAATGAGCAGTTCTTC. Its translation is CASKEGGGPFNEQFF. Drawing the rest from reference TRBV2 and TRBJ2-1, the complete variable domain is EPEVTQTPSHQVTQMGQEVILRCVPISNHLYFYWYRQILGQKVEFLVSFYNNEISEKSEIFDDQFSVERPDGSNFTLKIRSTKLEDSAMYFCASKEGGGPFNEQFFGPGTRLTVL.

The chain employs TRBV4-1 and TRBJ1-5; unclear D gene. The CDR3 consists of 15 residues. Germline V gives CDR1 MGHRA, CDR2 YSYEKL. Trimming took 1 base from V and 6 from J, leaving 13 bases between them. The CDR3 is CASSQVFGKSQPQHF. CDR3 nucleotides: TGCGCCAGCAGCCAAGTGTTCGGGAAAAGTCAGCCCCAGCATTTT.

This chain joins TRBV20-1 and TRBJ1-5, with D possibly TRBD1 on 5 matching bases. Germline values: CDR1 DFQATT, CDR2 SNEGSKA (reference sequence). CDR3 length: 14 amino acids. V was trimmed by 3 bases and J by 5 bases, leaving 14 bases between them. CDR3 region: CSASSSGVDQPQHF. CDR3 bases: TGCAGTGCTAGTTCTTCGGGGGTCGATCAGCCCCAGCATTTT.

This clone has just a few counts. DNA for the CDR3: TGTGCCAGCAGTGGACAGGGTTATGAAAAACTGTTTTTT. It encodes CASSGQGYEKLFF. The rearrangement uses TRBV7-2 and TRBJ1-4; the match to TRBD1 covers 8 bases. The germline gives CDR1 SGHTA, CDR2 FQGNSA. Trimming took 6 bases from V and 6 from J; bases not matched to a gene: 3. The CDR3 runs to 13 residues.

This chain links TRBV19 with TRBJ2-1; D is possibly TRBD1 (6 bases). Deletions cut 6 bases from V and 0 bases from J, with 15 bases between. Germline assignment: CDR1 LNHDA and CDR2 SQIVND (reference sequence). This CDR3 has 16 residues. CDR3 nucleotides: TGTGCCAGTAGCCTTTACAGGGCTAGCTCCTACAATGAGCAGTTCTTC. Protein sequence: CASSLYRASSYNEQFF. Filled out from reference TRBV19 and TRBJ2-1, the complete variable domain reads DGGITQSPKYLFRKEGQNVTLSCEQNLNHDAMYWYRQDPGQGLRLIYYSQIVNDFQKGDIAEGYSVSREKKESFPLTVTSAQKNPTAFYLCASSLYRASSYNEQFFGPGTRLTVL.

The chain has TRBV7-9 and TRBJ2-7, with D perhaps matching TRBD2 (5 bases). Trimming shortened V by 4 bases and J by 0 bases, and 10 bases separated the two germline ends. The CDR3 extends over 14 amino acids. Germline values: CDR1 SEHNR, CDR2 FQNEAQ (reference sequence). The CDR3 spells CASSSEGSSYEQYF. The DNA for the CDR3 is TGTGCCAGCAGCTCCGAAGGGAGCTCCTACGAGCAGTACTTC. The full variable domain, in which reference TRBV7-9 and TRBJ2-7 provide the parts outside the CDR3, is DTGVSQNPRHKITKRGQNVTFRCDPISEHNRLYWYRQTLGQGPEFLTYFQNEAQLEKSRLLSDRFSAERPKGSFSTLEIQRTEQGDSAMYLCASSSEGSSYEQYFGPGTRLTVT.

V is TRBV30 and J is TRBJ2-7, with 8 bases lining up with TRBD2. Germline V gives CDR1 GTSNPN, CDR2 SVGIG (reference sequence). Germline trimming cut 0 bases from V and 7 bases from J; bases unmatched to any gene: 11. The CDR3 loop spans 15 amino acids. In DNA, the CDR3 is TGTGCCTGGAGTGTAAAACTAGCGGCTCCTAGGGAGCAGTACTTC. As protein: CAWSVKLAAPREQYF.

This chain joins TRBV27 and TRBJ1-6; 8 positions agree with TRBD1. This CDR3 has 13 amino acids. The trim removed 3 bases at V and 9 bases at J, leaving 1 base unmatched. The V gene's germline CDR1 is MNHEY and CDR2 SMNVEV (reference sequence). The CDR3 loop reads CASSFRGPSPLHF. As DNA, the CDR3 is TGTGCCAGCAGTTTCAGGGGGCCTTCACCCCTCCACTTT.

The genes are TRBV28 and TRBJ1-2; 7 nucleotides match TRBD1. This CDR3 has 14 amino acids. Germline V gene lookup returns CDR1 MDHEN and CDR2 SYDVKM. Losses at the gene ends were 11 bases for V and 5 bases for J; bases not matched to a gene: 14. CDR3 residues: CAAAAGTASYGYTF. For the CDR3, the DNA is TGTGCCGCAGCTGCCGGGACAGCCTCATATGGCTACACCTTC.

The chain joins TRBV28 to TRBJ2-7; 8 bases are a match to TRBD1. Losses at the gene ends were 5 bases for V and 3 bases for J; bases not matched to a gene: 3. Per germline, CDR1 MDHEN and CDR2 SYDVKM. This CDR3 region has 13 residues. The CDR3 nucleotides are TGTGCCAGCAGTGTAGGACAGGGCTACGAGCAGTACTTC. Translation gives CASSVGQGYEQYF.

The chain couples TRBV14 to TRBJ2-1, with D maybe TRBD2 (5 bases). Germline values: CDR1 SGHDN, CDR2 FVKESK. The germline V and J ends were trimmed by 2 bases and 0 bases, with 8 bases remaining between them. CDR3 size: 15 residues. Here the CDR3 DNA reads TGTGCCAGCAGCCAACCGGGAAGCTCCTACAATGAGCAGTTCTTC. It encodes CASSQPGSSYNEQFF.

The CDR3 sequence is CASSSLAGANTGELFF. The DNA of the CDR3 is TGCGCCAGCAGCTCACTAGCGGGAGCGAACACCGGGGAGCTGTTTTTT. V gene TRBV5-1 combines with J gene TRBJ2-2, with 11 bases matching TRBD2. Germline V lookup: CDR1 SGHRS, CDR2 YFSETQ. V was clipped by 3 bases and J by 0 bases; unmatched bases: 1. The CDR3 extends over 16 amino acids.